The source of this T cell receptor (beta chain) is a study of cytomegalovirus exposure and HLA in healthy donors. Regarding the study as a whole: A few CMV-associated chains were confirmed in vitro to be specific for CMV antigens. A classifier reportedly called cytomegalovirus status with high sensitivity and specificity.

Details on this clone: Antigen: not known.

Germline-derived CDR1 and CDR2 are SNHLY and FYNNEI. This CDR3 spans 13 amino acids. Deletions cut 8 bases from V and 1 base from J, with 11 bases between. Sequenced by immunoSEQ multiplex PCR; TCRdb stores in-frame clones only, minus some. The sample holds about 140,000 clones; roughly 88% are singletons and the top ten take just under 8%. The rearrangement links TRBV2 to TRBJ1-1, with D unclear. Sequences were obtained from PBMCs. The sequence was collected from a young woman in good health and CMV-seropositive. The CDR3 nucleotides read TGTGCCAGCGGCCAGTACCAGAACACTGAAGCTTTCTTT. This translates into CASGQYQNTEAFF.